Following are 22 T cell receptor beta chains from one sample sequenced in a study of T cell repertoires in cytomegalovirus infection. One entry per CDR3 protein, called by TCRdb with MiXCR from the reads. Of approximately 730,000 distinct CDR3 sequences listed, roughly 36% are singletons. No antigen is known for these receptors. The sequences come from cultured PBMCs, collected from culture after CMV antigen stimulation. The receptor source for this set is a human donor in good health (CMV status not recorded). Some clones in this sample may be carry-over from other donors' samples.

This chain connects TRBV11-2 to TRBJ2-1; D is undetermined. V was cut by 4 bases and J by 9 bases, with 16 bases left in between. Germline values: CDR1 SGHAT, CDR2 FQNNGV. The CDR3 loop spans 14 amino acids. The CDR3 sequence: CASSSYQTRSEQFF. As DNA, the CDR3 is TGTGCCAGCAGCTCCTACCAGACTCGGAGTGAGCAGTTCTTC.

The chain links TRBV20-1 to TRBJ2-5; 7 nucleotides match TRBD1. This CDR3 is 12 amino acids long. CDR1 is DFQATT and CDR2 is SNEGSKA in the germline V gene (reference sequence). V shed 3 bases, J shed 5 bases, and the junction held 3 bases outside the gene matches. CDR3 sequence reads: CSASDRAETQYF. CDR3 DNA sequence: TGCAGTGCTAGTGACAGGGCTGAGACCCAGTACTTC.

A remark on this clonotype: One junction end does not reproduce the germline sequence, and a read error may be involved. This sequence joins TRBV6-2 or TRBV6-3 and TRBJ1-6; D perhaps matches TRBD1 (5 bases). The CDR3 extends over 13 amino acids. Germline V gives CDR1 MNHEY, CDR2 SVGEGT. The CDR3 sequence: CATLRDGNSSLHF. The CDR3, as DNA: TGTGCCACCCTCCGGGACGGTAATTCATCCCTCCACTTT.

The CDR3 loop is CASSHSSANYGYTF. The CDR3, as DNA: TGTGCCAGCAGCCACTCCAGCGCTAACTATGGCTACACCTTC. This chain links TRBV3-1 with TRBJ1-2, with unresolved D. The CDR3 is 14 amino acids. Germline CDR1 reads LGHDT; CDR2 reads YNNKEL (reference sequence). Trimming took 3 bases from V and 0 from J, leaving 8 bases between them.

This clonotype was counted a few times. The chain couples TRBV7-7 to TRBJ2-1; TRBD2 aligns across 16 bases. The V segment lost 5 bases and the J segment 8 bases; nucleotides outside the gene matches: 12. The CDR3 spans 18 residues. CDR1 and CDR2 (germline): SSHAT, FNYEAQ (reference sequence). The CDR3 DNA follows: TGTGCCAGCAGCCGGGGACTAGCGGGGGGGCTTTCGGTGGATGAGCAGTTCTTC. It codes for CASSRGLAGGLSVDEQFF.

This chain connects TRBV11-2 to TRBJ1-1; D not certain. With 2 bases removed from V and 5 bases from J, the gap between germline ends came to 15 bases. The CDR3 sequence is 15 residues long. Per germline, CDR1 SGHAT and CDR2 FQNNGV. The CDR3 coding sequence is TGTGCCAGCAGCTTAAGGTGGCTAGCTAGGACTGAAGCTTTCTTT. Translating gives CASSLRWLARTEAFF.

This clonotype was seen more than once but under ten times. The chain uses TRBV7-6 and TRBJ2-7, with D tentatively TRBD1 (5 bases). This CDR3 has 13 residues. Trimming pared 5 bases from V and 6 bases from J, leaving 14 bases between. Germline V CDR1 and CDR2: SGHVS, FNYEAQ. CDR3 bases: TGTGCCAGCAGCCGATCAGGGCCGGGCGAGCAGTACTTC. Protein: CASSRSGPGEQYF. Looking up the rest from reference TRBV7-6 and TRBJ2-7 gives the full variable domain: GAGVSQSPRYKVTKRGQDVALRCDPISGHVSLYWYRQALGQGPEFLTYFNYEAQQDKSGLPNDRFSAERPEGSISTLTIQRTEQRDSAMYRCASSRSGPGEQYFGPGTRLTVT.

This clonotype was picked up many times. V gene TRBV7-2 combines with J gene TRBJ2-5; 8 bases line up with TRBD2. Germline lookup yields CDR1 SGHTA and CDR2 FQGNSA. J lost 2 bases, V lost 3 bases, and 5 bases had no gene match. This CDR3 has 15 amino acids. The CDR3 protein is CASSFLAGTQETQYF. The CDR3 DNA reads as TGTGCCAGCAGCTTTCTAGCGGGCACACAAGAGACCCAGTACTTC.

V and J are TRBV5-8 and TRBJ1-4; D is possibly TRBD1 (6 bases). CDR1 and CDR2 from the germline V gene are SGHTS and YDEGEE. Trimming removed 3 bases from V and 3 bases from J, with 12 bases in between. The CDR3 is 15 amino acids. The CDR3 loop reads CASSYRERANEKLFF. The DNA of the CDR3 is TGTGCCAGCAGCTACAGGGAGAGAGCTAATGAAAAACTGTTTTTT. Drawing the rest from reference TRBV5-8 and TRBJ1-4, the complete variable domain is EAGVTQSPTHLIKTRGQQATLRCSPISGHTSVYWYQQALGLGLQFLLWYDEGEERNRGNFPPRFSGRQFPNYSSELNVNALELEDSALYLCASSYRERANEKLFFGSGTQLSVL.

J is TRBJ2-1 and V is TRBV7-9; D is perhaps TRBD1 (7 bases). The V gene's germline CDR1 is SEHNR and CDR2 FQNEAQ (reference sequence). V gave up 1 base and J gave up 8 bases, with 15 bases separating them. This CDR3 has 15 amino acids. CDR3 region: CASSLVGRGVDEQFF. The DNA for the CDR3 is TGTGCCAGCAGCTTAGTGGGCAGGGGGGTTGATGAGCAGTTCTTC.

This clonotype was detected a few times. This rearrangement joins TRBV7-2 to TRBJ2-7; D unresolved. The CDR3 contains 14 residues. The V gene's germline CDR1 is SGHTA and CDR2 FQGNSA. Trimming stripped 4 bases from V and 4 bases from J, with 14 bases between. CDR3 sequence reads: CASSSPPWPYEQYF. The DNA of the CDR3 is TGTGCCAGCAGCTCCCCCCCTTGGCCTTACGAGCAGTACTTC.

This clonotype was counted between two and nine times. V usage is TRBV6-6 and J usage is TRBJ2-3; possible D gene TRBD1, 6 bases. The CDR3 runs to 16 residues. Trimming took off 8 bases at V and 5 bases at J, with 23 bases between the two ends. Germline CDR1 is MNHNY and CDR2 is SVGAGI (reference sequence). For the CDR3, the DNA is TGTGCCAGCGGGCCGGGACAAACGCCCTTAGGAGATACGCAGTATTTT. Its translation is CASGPGQTPLGDTQYF.

This clonotype appeared a few times. The rearrangement uses TRBV10-3 and TRBJ2-1; TRBD2 is a possible D gene (6 bases). V was clipped by 4 bases and J by 5 bases, with 12 bases between them. This CDR3 has 14 residues. Germline V CDR1 and CDR2: ENHRY, SYGVKD. CDR3 residues: CAISVPGSNNEQFF. In nucleotides, the CDR3 is TGTGCCATCAGTGTCCCCGGGAGCAACAATGAGCAGTTCTTC.

The sample holds many counts of this clonotype. The chain is built from TRBV7-9 and TRBJ1-4; D is undetermined. The V and J ends lost 1 base and 5 bases respectively, with 11 bases between them. The germline V gene has CDR1 SEHNR and CDR2 FQNEAQ (reference sequence). The CDR3 loop spans 15 amino acids. CDR3 coding DNA: TGTGCCAGCAGCTTAGTTTCAAGCGCCAATGAAAAACTGTTTTTT. Residues: CASSLVSSANEKLFF.

V usage is TRBV7-6 and J usage is TRBJ1-1, with D perhaps TRBD1 (5 bases). The V gene's germline CDR1 is SGHVS and CDR2 FNYEAQ. The ends were cut back, 7 bases at V and 10 bases at J, with 19 bases in the middle. The CDR3 contains 13 residues. The CDR3 loop is CASTSGTARRAFF. The CDR3 nucleotides read TGTGCCAGCACCTCCGGGACGGCGCGCCGAGCTTTCTTT.

The chain is built from TRBV7-2 and TRBJ2-7; D possibly corresponds to TRBD1 (6 bases). CDR3 length equals 13 residues. Germline V CDR1 and CDR2: SGHTA, FQGNSA. Trimming pared 7 bases from V and 0 bases from J, leaving 10 bases between. CDR3 region: CASTAGASYEQYF. CDR3 nucleotides: TGTGCCAGCACCGCAGGGGCCTCCTACGAGCAGTACTTC. Complete variable domain (other parts from reference TRBV7-2 and TRBJ2-7): GAGVSQSPSNKVTEKGKDVELRCDPISGHTALYWYRQSLGQGLEFLIYFQGNSAPDKSGLPSDRFSAERTGGSVSTLTIQRTQQEDSAVYLCASTAGASYEQYFGPGTRLTVT.

This clonotype appeared a few times. The V call is TRBV4-3, the J call TRBJ1-5; D may be TRBD1 (5 bases). Trimming took 2 bases from V and 7 from J, leaving 9 bases between them. From germline, CDR1 is LGHNA and CDR2 YSLEER. CDR3 length equals 13 residues. CDR3 residues: CASSQRDGQPQHF. CDR3 nucleotides: TGCGCCAGCAGCCAAAGGGACGGCCAGCCCCAGCATTTT.

This clonotype appeared a few times. The V gene is TRBV6-5, the J gene TRBJ1-2; no firm D call. CDR1 and CDR2 (germline): MNHEY, SVGAGI. V lost 0 bases, J lost 1 base, and 9 bases lay in between. The CDR3 extends over 15 amino acids. DNA for the CDR3: TGTGCCAGCAGTTACTCGCGAGGGCTTAACTATGGCTACACCTTC. Protein product: CASSYSRGLNYGYTF.

This clonotype was seen a few times. The gene calls are TRBV27 and TRBJ2-1, with a tentative D call TRBD1 (6 bases). Germline values: CDR1 MNHEY, CDR2 SMNVEV (reference sequence). The CDR3 runs 14 residues. The V end was cut by 4 bases, the J end by 7 bases, with 14 bases between. As DNA, the CDR3 is TGTGCCAGCAGTTCACTACAGGGTCGAAATGAGCAGTTCTTC. It yields the protein CASSSLQGRNEQFF.

This chain links TRBV20-1 with TRBJ2-7, with 7 bases identical to TRBD2. The germline V gene encodes CDR1 DFQATT and CDR2 SNEGSKA (reference sequence). V was pared by 0 bases and J by 0 bases, with 2 bases of the junction left unmatched. The CDR3 runs to 14 residues. CDR3 residues: CSAREERGSYEQYF. The CDR3 nucleotides read TGCAGTGCTAGAGAGGAGCGGGGCTCCTACGAGCAGTACTTC.

This clonotype was observed a handful of times. V usage is TRBV18 and J usage is TRBJ1-2; tentatively, D is TRBD1 (6 bases). CDR1 KGHSH and CDR2 LQKENI come from the germline V gene. The ends were cut back, 4 bases at V and 6 bases at J, with 24 bases in the middle. This CDR3 region has 17 residues. For the CDR3, the DNA is TGTGCCAGCTCACGCCCACAGGGCCGACCAACTCAGAATGGCTACACCTTC. It encodes CASSRPQGRPTQNGYTF. Complete variable domain (other parts from reference TRBV18 and TRBJ1-2): NAGVMQNPRHLVRRRGQEARLRCSPMKGHSHVYWYRQLPEEGLKFMVYLQKENIIDESGMPKERFSAEFPKEGPSILRIQQVVRGDSAAYFCASSRPQGRPTQNGYTFGSGTRLTVV.

This clonotype was picked up a small number of times. The chain joins TRBV28 to TRBJ2-7; D is ambiguous. CDR3 length equals 12 residues. The germline V gene has CDR1 MDHEN and CDR2 SYDVKM. V was cut by 7 bases and J by 7 bases, with 14 bases left in between. CDR3 in amino acids: CASTQGVREQYF. The CDR3 DNA reads as TGTGCCAGCACCCAAGGAGTGAGGGAGCAGTACTTC.